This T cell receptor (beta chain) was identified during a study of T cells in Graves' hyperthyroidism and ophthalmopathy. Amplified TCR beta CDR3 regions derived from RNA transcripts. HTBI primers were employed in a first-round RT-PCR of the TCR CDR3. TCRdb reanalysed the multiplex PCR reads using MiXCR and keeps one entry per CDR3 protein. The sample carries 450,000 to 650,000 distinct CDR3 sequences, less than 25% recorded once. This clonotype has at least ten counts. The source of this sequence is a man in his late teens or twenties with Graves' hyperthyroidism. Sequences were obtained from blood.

The chain's CDR3 is CASSLNPYGYTF. DNA for the CDR3: TGTGCCAGCAGTTTAAACCCATATGGCTACACCTTC. This rearrangement joins TRBV12-3 or TRBV12-4 to TRBJ1-2; D is unresolved. V lost 2 bases and J lost 5, with 6 bases in between. The CDR3 runs to 12 residues.